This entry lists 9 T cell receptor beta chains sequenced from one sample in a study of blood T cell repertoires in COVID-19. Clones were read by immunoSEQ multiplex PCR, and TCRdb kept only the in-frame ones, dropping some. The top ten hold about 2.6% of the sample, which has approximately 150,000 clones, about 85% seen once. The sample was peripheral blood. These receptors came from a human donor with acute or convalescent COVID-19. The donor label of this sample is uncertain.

The CDR3 is CASYGLYGYTF. The CDR3, as DNA: TGTGCCAGCTATGGCCTCTATGGCTACACCTTC. V usage is TRBV12-3 or TRBV12-4 and J usage is TRBJ1-2; D gene uncertain. Trimming cost V 8 bases and J 4 bases, with 8 bases left between them. CDR3 length equals 11 residues.

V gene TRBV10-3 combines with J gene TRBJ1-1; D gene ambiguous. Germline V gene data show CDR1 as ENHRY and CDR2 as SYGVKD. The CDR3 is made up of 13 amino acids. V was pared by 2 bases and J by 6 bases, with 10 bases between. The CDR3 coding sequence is TGTGCCATCAGTGAGGGGGAGAAGGCTGAAGCTTTCTTT. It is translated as CAISEGEKAEAFF.

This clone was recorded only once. CDR3 nucleotide sequence: TGTGCCAGTACCATAGGGCAGGGGAATGGCTACACCTTC. Protein: CASTIGQGNGYTF. The V and J genes are TRBV19 and TRBJ1-2; the D gene is possibly TRBD1 (6 bases). The V end was cut by 7 bases, the J end by 6 bases, with 15 bases between. This CDR3 is 13 amino acids long. Germline values: CDR1 LNHDA, CDR2 SQIVND (reference sequence).

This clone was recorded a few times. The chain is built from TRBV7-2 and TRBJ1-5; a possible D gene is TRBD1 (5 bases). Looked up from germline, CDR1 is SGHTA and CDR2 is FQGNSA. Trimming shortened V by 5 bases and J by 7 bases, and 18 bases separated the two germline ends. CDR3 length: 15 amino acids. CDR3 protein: CASSRAPEGYQPQHF. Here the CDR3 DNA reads TGTGCCAGCAGCAGGGCTCCGGAGGGGTACCAGCCCCAGCATTTT.

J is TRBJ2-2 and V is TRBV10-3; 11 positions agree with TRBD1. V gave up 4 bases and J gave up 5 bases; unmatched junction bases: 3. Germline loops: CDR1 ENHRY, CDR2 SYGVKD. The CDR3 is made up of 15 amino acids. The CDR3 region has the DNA TGTGCCATCAGTGTTGGGACAGGGGGAACCGGGGAGCTGTTTTTT. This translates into CAISVGTGGTGELFF.

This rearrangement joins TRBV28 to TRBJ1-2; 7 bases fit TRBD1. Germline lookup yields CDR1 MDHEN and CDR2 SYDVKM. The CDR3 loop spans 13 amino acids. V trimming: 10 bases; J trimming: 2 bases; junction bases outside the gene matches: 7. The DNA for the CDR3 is TGTGCCACCCTGGGACAGAACAACTATGGCTACACCTTC. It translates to CATLGQNNYGYTF.

The CDR3 reads CASSSPGTGGLLGYTF. In nucleotides, the CDR3 is TGTGCCAGCTCATCCCCCGGGACAGGGGGCTTACTTGGCTACACCTTC. This chain uses TRBV18 with TRBJ1-2; TRBD1 agrees at 12 bases. V dropped 5 bases and J dropped 7; count of bases not matched to a gene: 11. This CDR3 is built from 16 residues. CDR1 and CDR2 (germline): KGHSH, LQKENI.

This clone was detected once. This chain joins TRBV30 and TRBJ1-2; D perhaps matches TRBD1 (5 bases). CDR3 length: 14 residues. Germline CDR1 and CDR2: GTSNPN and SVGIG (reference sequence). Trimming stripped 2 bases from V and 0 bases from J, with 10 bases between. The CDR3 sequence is CAWSRHRTNYGYTF. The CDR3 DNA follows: TGTGCCTGGAGTCGTCACAGGACTAACTATGGCTACACCTTC.

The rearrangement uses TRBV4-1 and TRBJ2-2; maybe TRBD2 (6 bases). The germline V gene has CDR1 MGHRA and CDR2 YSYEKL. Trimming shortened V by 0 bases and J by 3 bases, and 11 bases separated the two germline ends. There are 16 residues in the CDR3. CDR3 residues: CASSQDGGSDTGELFF. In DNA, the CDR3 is TGCGCCAGCAGCCAAGATGGAGGGTCTGACACCGGGGAGCTGTTTTTT.